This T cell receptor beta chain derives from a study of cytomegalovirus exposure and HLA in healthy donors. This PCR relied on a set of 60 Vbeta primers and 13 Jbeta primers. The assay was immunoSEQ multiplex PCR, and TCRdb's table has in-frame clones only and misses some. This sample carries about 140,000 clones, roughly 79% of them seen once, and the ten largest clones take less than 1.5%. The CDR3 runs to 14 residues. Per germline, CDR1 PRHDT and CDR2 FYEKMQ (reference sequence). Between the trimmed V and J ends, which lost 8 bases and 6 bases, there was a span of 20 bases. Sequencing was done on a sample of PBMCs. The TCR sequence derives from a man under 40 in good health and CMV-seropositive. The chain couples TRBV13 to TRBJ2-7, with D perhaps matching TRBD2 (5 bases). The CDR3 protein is CASHRAGTIGEQYF. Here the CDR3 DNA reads TGTGCCAGCCACCGGGCGGGTACTATAGGCGAGCAGTACTTC.